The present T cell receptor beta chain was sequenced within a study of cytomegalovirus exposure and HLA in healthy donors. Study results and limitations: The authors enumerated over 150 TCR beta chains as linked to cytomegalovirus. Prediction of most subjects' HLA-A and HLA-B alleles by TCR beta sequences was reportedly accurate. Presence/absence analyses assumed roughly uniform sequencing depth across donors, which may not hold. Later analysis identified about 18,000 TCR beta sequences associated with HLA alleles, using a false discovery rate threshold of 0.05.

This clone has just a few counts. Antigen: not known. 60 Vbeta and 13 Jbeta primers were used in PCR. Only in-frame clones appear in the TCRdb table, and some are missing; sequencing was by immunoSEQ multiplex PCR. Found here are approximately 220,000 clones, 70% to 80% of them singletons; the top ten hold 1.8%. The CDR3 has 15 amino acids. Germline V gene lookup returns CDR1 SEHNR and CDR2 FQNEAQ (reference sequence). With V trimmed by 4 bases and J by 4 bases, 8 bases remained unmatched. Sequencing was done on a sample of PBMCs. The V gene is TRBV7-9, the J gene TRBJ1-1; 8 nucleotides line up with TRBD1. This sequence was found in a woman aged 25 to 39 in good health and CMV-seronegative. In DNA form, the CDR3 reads TGTGCCAGCAGCTCCCACCAGGGGGCGGGCACTGAAGCTTTCTTT. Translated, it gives CASSSHQGAGTEAFF.